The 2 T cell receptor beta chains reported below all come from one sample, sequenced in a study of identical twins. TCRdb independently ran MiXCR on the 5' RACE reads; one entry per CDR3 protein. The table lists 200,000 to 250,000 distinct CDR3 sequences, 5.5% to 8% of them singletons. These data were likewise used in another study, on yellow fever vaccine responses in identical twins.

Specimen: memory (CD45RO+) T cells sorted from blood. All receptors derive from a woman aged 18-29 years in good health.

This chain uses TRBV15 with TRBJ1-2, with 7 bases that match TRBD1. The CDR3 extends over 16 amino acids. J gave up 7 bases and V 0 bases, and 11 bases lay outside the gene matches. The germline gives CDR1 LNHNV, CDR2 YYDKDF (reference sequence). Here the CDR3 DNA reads TGTGCCACCAGCAGAGATCAGAGGGGGCGAGGGTCTGGCTACACCTTC. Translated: CATSRDQRGRGSGYTF.

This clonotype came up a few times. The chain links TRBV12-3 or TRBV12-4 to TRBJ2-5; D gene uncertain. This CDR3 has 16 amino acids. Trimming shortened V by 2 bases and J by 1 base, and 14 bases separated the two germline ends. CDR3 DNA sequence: TGTGCCAGCAGTTTAATCCGGCAATGGGGCCAAGAGACCCAGTACTTC. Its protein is CASSLIRQWGQETQYF.